This T cell receptor (beta chain) was obtained from a study of blood T cell repertoires in COVID-19. Study overall: From T cells, B-cell-depleted T cells, or PBMCs came the material, which was cDNA or gDNA.

Repertoires were generated with immunoSEQ multiplex PCR, while TCRdb's copy carries only in-frame clones and drops some. The sample carries fewer than 400,000 clones, around 84% recorded once. This CDR3 region has 15 residues. CDR1 SGHRS and CDR2 YFSETQ come from the germline V gene. The V gene end was trimmed by 1 base and the J gene end by 5 bases; junction bases not matched to a gene: 7. Sequenced material: peripheral blood. The gene calls are TRBV5-1 and TRBJ2-5; 8 bases line up with TRBD2. The sequence came from a human donor in a cohort sampled during active COVID-19. The CDR3 sequence: CASSLMAGGGETQYF. CDR3 DNA: TGCGCCAGCAGCTTGATGGCGGGGGGCGGGGAGACCCAGTACTTC.